The T cell receptor (beta chain) described here comes from a study of T cell responses to AZD1222 COVID-19 vaccine. The wider study: Combined were second doses at about 4 or about 12 weeks.

In regard to this clone: Its antigen is unknown.

Assay used: immunoSEQ multiplex PCR; TCRdb lists only in-frame clones, some missing. The sample holds about 130,000 clones, 93% seen once. Broader study findings: Baseline serology detected seropositivity in only a handful of AZD1222 recipients. Increased Spike-specific TCR breadth and depth were observed after two AZD1222 doses. Donors, mostly white British, included more females; clonal diversity was possibly underestimated.

This clonotype was sampled from an adult in good health. The sequencing used peripheral blood, collected on day 0 of AZD1222 vaccination.

CDR3 sequence (DNA): TGTGCCAGCAGCCGATCGAAGAGCTCCTATAATTCACCCCTCCACTTT. It translates to CASSRSKSSYNSPLHF. This chain uses TRBV6-6 with TRBJ1-6; no reliable D call. The ends were cut back, 6 bases at V and 0 bases at J, with 12 bases in the middle. Germline V gene data show CDR1 as MNHNY and CDR2 as SVGAGI (reference sequence). CDR3 length equals 16 residues.